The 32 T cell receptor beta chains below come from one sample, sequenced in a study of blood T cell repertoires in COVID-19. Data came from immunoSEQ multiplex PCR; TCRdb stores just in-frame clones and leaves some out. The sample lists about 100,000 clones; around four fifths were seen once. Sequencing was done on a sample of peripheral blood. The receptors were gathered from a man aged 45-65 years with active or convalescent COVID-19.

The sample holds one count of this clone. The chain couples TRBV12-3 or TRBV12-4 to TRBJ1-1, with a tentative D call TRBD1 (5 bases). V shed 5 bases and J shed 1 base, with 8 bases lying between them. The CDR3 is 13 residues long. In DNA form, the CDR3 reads TGTGCCAGCAGTCCCGGACAGAACACTGAAGCTTTCTTT. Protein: CASSPGQNTEAFF.

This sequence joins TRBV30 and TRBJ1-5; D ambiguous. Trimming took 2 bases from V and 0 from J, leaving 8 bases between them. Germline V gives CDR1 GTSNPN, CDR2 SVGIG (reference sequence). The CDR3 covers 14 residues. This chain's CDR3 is CAWSPGYSNQPQHF. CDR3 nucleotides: TGTGCCTGGAGTCCAGGTTATAGCAATCAGCCCCAGCATTTT.

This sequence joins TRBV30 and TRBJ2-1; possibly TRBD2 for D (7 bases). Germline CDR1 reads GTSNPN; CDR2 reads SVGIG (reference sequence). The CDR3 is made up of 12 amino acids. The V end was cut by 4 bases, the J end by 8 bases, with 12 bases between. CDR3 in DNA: TGTGCCTGGAAGGCGGGGGCTGATGAGCAGTTCTTC. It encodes CAWKAGADEQFF.

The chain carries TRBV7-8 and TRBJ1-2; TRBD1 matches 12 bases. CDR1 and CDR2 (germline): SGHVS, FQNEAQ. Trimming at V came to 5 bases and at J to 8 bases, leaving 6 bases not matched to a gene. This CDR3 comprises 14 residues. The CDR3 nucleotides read TGTGCCAGCAGCCCCGGGACAGGGGGCGGAGGCTACACCTTC. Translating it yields CASSPGTGGGGYTF.

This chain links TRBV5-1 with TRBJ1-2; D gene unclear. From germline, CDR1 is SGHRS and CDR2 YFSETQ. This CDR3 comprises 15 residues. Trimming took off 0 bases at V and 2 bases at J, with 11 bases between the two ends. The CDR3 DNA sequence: TGCGCCAGCAGCTTGGGGCAGGCTACAAACTATGGCTACACCTTC. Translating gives CASSLGQATNYGYTF. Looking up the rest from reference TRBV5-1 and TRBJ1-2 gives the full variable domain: KAGVTQTPRYLIKTRGQQVTLSCSPISGHRSVSWYQQTPGQGLQFLFEYFSETQRNKGNFPGRFSGRQFSNSRSEMNVSTLELGDSALYLCASSLGQATNYGYTFGSGTRLTVV.

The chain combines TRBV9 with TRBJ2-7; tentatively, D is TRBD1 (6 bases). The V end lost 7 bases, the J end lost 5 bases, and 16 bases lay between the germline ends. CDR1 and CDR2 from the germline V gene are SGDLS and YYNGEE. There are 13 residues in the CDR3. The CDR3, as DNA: TGTGCCAGCGCTACAGGGCCAAATAACGAGCAGTACTTC. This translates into CASATGPNNEQYF. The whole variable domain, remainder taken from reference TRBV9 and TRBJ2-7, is DSGVTQTPKHLITATGQRVTLRCSPRSGDLSVYWYQQSLDQGLQFLIQYYNGEERAKGNILERFSAQQFPDLHSELNLSSLELGDSALYFCASATGPNNEQYFGPGTRLTVT.

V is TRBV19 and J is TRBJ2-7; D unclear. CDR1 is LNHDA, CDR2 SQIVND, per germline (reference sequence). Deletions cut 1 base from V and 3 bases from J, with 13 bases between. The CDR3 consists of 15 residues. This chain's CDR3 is CASSIVRTDIYEQYF. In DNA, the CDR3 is TGTGCCAGTAGTATAGTAAGAACAGATATCTACGAGCAGTACTTC.

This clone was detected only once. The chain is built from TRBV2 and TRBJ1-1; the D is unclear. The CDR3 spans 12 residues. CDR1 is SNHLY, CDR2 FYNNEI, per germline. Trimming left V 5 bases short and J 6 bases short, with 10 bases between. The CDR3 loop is CASSMRRSEAFF. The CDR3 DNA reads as TGTGCCAGCAGTATGAGGAGGTCTGAAGCTTTCTTT.

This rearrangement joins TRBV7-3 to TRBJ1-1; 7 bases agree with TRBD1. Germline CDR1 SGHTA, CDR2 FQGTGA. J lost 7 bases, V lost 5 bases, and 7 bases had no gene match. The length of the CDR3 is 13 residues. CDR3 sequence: CASSMSGTDEAFF. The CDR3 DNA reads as TGTGCCAGCAGCATGTCTGGGACAGATGAAGCTTTCTTT.

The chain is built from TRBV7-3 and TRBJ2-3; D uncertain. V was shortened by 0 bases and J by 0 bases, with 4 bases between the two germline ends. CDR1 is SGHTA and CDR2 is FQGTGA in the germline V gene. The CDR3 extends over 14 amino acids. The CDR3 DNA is TGTGCCAGCAGCTTAACGGCTAGCACAGATACGCAGTATTTT. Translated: CASSLTASTDTQYF.

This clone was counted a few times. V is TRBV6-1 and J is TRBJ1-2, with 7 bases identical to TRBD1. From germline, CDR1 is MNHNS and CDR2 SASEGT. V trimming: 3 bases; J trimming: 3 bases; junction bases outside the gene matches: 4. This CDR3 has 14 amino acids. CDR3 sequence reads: CASSEDRLHYGYTF. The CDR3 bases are TGTGCCAGCAGTGAGGACAGGCTACACTATGGCTACACCTTC.

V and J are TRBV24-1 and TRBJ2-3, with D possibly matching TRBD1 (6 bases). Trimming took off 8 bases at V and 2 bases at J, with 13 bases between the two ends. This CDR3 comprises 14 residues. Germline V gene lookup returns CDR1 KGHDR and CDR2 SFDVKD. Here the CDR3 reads CATMGRGTTDTQYF. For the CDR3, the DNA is TGTGCCACCATGGGAAGGGGGACCACAGATACGCAGTATTTT.

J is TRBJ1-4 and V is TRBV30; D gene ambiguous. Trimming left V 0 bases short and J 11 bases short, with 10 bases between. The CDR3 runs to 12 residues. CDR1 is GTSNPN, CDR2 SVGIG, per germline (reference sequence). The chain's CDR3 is CAWSVEVGKLFF. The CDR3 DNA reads TGTGCCTGGAGTGTGGAGGTCGGCAAACTGTTTTTT.

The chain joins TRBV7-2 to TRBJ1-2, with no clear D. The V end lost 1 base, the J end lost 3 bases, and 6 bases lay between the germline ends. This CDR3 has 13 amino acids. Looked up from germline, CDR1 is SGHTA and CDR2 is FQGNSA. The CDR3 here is CASSLGGDYGYTF. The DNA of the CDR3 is TGTGCCAGCAGCTTAGGGGGAGACTATGGCTACACCTTC.

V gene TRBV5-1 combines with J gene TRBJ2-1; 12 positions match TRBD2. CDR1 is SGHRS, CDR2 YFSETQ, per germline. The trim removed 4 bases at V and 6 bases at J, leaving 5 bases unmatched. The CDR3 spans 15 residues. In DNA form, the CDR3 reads TGCGCCAGCAGCCTGGGACTAGCGGGTTTCAATGAGCAGTTCTTC. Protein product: CASSLGLAGFNEQFF.

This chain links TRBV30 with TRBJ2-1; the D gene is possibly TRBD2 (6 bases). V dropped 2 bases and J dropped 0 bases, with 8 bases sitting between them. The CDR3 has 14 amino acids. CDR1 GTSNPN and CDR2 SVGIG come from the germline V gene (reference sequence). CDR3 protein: CAWSPGSSYNEQFF. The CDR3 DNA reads TGTGCCTGGAGTCCCGGGAGCTCCTACAATGAGCAGTTCTTC.

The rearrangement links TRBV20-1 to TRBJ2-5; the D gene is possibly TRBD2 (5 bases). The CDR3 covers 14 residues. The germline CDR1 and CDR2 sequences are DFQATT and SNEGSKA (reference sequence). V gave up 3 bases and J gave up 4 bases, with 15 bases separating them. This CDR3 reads CSASLLAGGETQYF. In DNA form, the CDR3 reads TGCAGTGCTAGTTTGCTGGCGGGCGGAGAGACCCAGTACTTC.

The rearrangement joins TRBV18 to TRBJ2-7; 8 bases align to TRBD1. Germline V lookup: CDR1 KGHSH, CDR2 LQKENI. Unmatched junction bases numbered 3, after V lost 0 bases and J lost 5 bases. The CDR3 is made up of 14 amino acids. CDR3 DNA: TGTGCCAGCTCACCACCTCCAGGGGGCCACGAGCAGTACTTC. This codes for CASSPPPGGHEQYF.

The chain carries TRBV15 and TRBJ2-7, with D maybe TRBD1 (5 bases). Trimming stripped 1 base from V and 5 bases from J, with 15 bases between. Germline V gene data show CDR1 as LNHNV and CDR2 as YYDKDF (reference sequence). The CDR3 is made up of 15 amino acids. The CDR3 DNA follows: TGTGCCACCAGCAGAGCACCCGGACAAGGGAACGAGCAGTACTTC. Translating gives CATSRAPGQGNEQYF.

CDR3 bases: TGTGCCAGCAGTCCGGGACAGGGGTTCCAGCCCCAGCATTTT. The encoded protein is CASSPGQGFQPQHF. The chain carries TRBV6-5 and TRBJ1-5, with 10 bases matching TRBD1. Germline CDR1 reads MNHEY; CDR2 reads SVGAGI. The length of the CDR3 is 14 residues. The ends lost 5 bases at V and 7 bases at J; junction bases unmatched: 5.

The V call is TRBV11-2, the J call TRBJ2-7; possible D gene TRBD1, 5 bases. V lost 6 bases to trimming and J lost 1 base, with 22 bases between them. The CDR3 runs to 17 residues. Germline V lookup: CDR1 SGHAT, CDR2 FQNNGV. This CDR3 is CASSRLGQTRPSYEQYF. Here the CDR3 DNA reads TGTGCCAGCAGTCGATTGGGGCAGACCCGACCATCCTACGAGCAGTACTTC.

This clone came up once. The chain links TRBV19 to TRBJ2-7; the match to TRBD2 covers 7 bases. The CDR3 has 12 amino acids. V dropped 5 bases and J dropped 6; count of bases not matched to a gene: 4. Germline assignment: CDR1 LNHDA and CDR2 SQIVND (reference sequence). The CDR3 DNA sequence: TGTGCCAGTAGTCCTAGCGGCCCCGAGCAGTACTTC. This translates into CASSPSGPEQYF.

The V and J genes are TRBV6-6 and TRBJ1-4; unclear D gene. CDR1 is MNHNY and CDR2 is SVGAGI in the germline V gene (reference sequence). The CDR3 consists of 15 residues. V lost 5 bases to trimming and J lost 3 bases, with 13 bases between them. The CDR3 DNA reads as TGTGCCAGCAGTCTCATCGGTGTAGCTAATGAAAAACTGTTTTTT. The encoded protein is CASSLIGVANEKLFF.

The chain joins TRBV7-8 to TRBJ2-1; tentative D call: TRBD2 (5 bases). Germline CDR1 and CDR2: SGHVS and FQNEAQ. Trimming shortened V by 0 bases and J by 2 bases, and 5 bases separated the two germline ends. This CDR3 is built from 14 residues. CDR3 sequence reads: CASSLAGTYNEQFF. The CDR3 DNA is TGTGCCAGCAGCTTAGCCGGGACCTACAATGAGCAGTTCTTC.

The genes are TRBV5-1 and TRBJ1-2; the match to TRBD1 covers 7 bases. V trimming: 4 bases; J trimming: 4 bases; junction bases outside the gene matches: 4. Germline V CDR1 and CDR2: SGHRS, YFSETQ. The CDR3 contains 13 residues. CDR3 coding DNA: TGCGCCAGCAGCCAAACAGGGGCCTATGGCTACACCTTC. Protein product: CASSQTGAYGYTF.

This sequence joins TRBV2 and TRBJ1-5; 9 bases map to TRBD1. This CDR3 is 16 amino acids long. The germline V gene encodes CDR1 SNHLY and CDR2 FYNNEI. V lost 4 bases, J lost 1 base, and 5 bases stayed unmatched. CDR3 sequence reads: CASSAGQGMSNQPQHF. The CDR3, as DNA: TGTGCCAGCAGTGCCGGACAGGGGATGAGCAATCAGCCCCAGCATTTT.

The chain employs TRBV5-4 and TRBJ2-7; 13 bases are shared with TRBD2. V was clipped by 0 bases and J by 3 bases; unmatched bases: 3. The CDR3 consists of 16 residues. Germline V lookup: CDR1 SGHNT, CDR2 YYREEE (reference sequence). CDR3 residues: CASSLGGLAGRYEQYF. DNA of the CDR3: TGTGCCAGCAGCTTGGGGGGACTAGCGGGACGCTACGAGCAGTACTTC.

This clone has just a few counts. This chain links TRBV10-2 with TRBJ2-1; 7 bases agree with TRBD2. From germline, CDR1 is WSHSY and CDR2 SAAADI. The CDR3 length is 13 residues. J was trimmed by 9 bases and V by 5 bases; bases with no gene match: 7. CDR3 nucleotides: TGCGCCAGCAGTTCACGGGGCGGGAGTGAGCAGTTCTTC. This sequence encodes CASSSRGGSEQFF.

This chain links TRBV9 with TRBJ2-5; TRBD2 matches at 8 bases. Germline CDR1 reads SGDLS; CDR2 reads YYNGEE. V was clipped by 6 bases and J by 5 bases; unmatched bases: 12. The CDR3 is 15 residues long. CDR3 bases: TGTGCCAGCAACCCAGACGGGGGGGAGTATGAGACCCAGTACTTC. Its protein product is CASNPDGGEYETQYF. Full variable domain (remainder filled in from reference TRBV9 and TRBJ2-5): DSGVTQTPKHLITATGQRVTLRCSPRSGDLSVYWYQQSLDQGLQFLIQYYNGEERAKGNILERFSAQQFPDLHSELNLSSLELGDSALYFCASNPDGGEYETQYFGPGTRLLVL.

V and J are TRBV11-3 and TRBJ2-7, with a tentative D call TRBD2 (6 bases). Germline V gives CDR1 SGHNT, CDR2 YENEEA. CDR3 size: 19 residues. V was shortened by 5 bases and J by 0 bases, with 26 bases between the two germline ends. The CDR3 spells CASSPPGRESRVGSYEQYF. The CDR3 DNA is TGTGCCAGCAGCCCTCCGGGACGGGAGTCCCGAGTCGGCTCCTACGAGCAGTACTTC.

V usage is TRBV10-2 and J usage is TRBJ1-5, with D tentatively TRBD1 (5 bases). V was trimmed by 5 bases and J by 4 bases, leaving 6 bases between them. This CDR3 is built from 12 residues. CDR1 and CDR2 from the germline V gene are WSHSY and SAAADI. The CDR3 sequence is CASSKGNQPQHF. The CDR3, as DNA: TGCGCCAGCAGTAAGGGGAATCAGCCCCAGCATTTT.

In DNA form, the CDR3 reads TGTGCCGGGGGACAGGGGGCAAGCAATGAGCAGTTCTTC. It codes for CAGGQGASNEQFF. V and J are TRBV4-2 and TRBJ2-1, with TRBD1 matching over 12 bases. The CDR3 is made up of 13 amino acids. V dropped 11 bases and J dropped 6; count of bases not matched to a gene: 5. Per germline, CDR1 LGHNA and CDR2 YNFKEQ.